This T cell receptor beta chain is drawn from a study of T cell responses to AZD1222 COVID-19 vaccine. Overall study results and limits: Seropositivity was recorded at baseline in only 6 or 7 AZD1222 recipients.

TCRdb's table, derived via immunoSEQ multiplex PCR, lists solely in-frame clones and lacks some. The sample lists about 200,000 clones, roughly 90% occurring once. Researchers grouped second doses given at about 4 or about 12 weeks into one pool. CDR1 is MNHEY and CDR2 is SVGAGI in the germline V gene. This CDR3 spans 11 amino acids. The V end was cut by 2 bases, the J end by 14 bases, with 7 bases between. Turning to this clone: What it recognizes is unknown.

The chain joins TRBV6-5 to TRBJ1-6, with a possible D match to TRBD1 (5 bases). Specimen: peripheral blood, collected 28 days after the second AZD1222 dose. The sequence was obtained from an adult who received the AZD1222 COVID-19 vaccine. The CDR3 DNA sequence: TGTGCCAGCAGTTACGCGGGGGCCCTCCACTTT. It specifies CASSYAGALHF.